The 20 T cell receptor beta chains below all came from one sample that was sequenced in a study of T cells after yellow fever vaccination. Using its own MiXCR run on the 5' RACE reads, TCRdb lists one record per CDR3 protein. The table has fewer than 650,000 distinct CDR3 sequences, 21% seen once. This specimen was PBMCs, taken more than 20 days after the first yellow fever vaccination. These receptors were obtained from a man aged 18-30 years who received the YFV17D yellow fever vaccine.

This clonotype has ten or more counts. The CDR3 DNA reads TGTGCCAGCAGCGTACTTGAGGGGAGGTTCGCTGAAGCTTTCTTT. Protein product: CASSVLEGRFAEAFF. The V and J genes are TRBV9 and TRBJ1-1, with D possibly TRBD1 on 5 matching bases. CDR1 is SGDLS and CDR2 is YYNGEE in the germline V gene. There are 15 residues in the CDR3. V was pared by 1 base and J by 6 bases, with 16 bases between.

The table lists this clonotype with a few counts. Compared with germline, one end of the junction differs, possibly owing to a read error. V is TRBV7-7 and J is TRBJ2-3; a weak D match, TRBD2 (6 bases). CDR3 size: 14 residues. From germline, CDR1 is SSHAT and CDR2 FNYEAQ (reference sequence). In DNA form, the CDR3 reads TGTGCTAGCAGTCCCGGGAGAGCGGTTGATACGCAGTATTTT. It encodes CASSPGRAVDTQYF.

The rearrangement joins TRBV5-1 to TRBJ2-1, with 8 bases aligning to TRBD2. V dropped 0 bases and J dropped 8; count of bases not matched to a gene: 16. The germline gives CDR1 SGHRS, CDR2 YFSETQ. This CDR3 spans 18 amino acids. CDR3 DNA: TGCGCCAGCAGCTTGGCAGCGAGAACTAGCGGTCGCATCGATGAGCAGTTCTTC. It translates to CASSLAARTSGRIDEQFF.

The chain carries TRBV3-1 and TRBJ2-2; D ambiguous. The V end was cut by 4 bases, the J end by 6 bases, with 18 bases between. In germline, CDR1 is LGHDT, CDR2 YNNKEL (reference sequence). The CDR3 consists of 16 residues. In nucleotides, the CDR3 is TGTGCCAGCAGCCCCCCGGGTAGGGTCTCATCCGGGGAGCTGTTTTTT. It is translated as CASSPPGRVSSGELFF. Full variable domain (outside the CDR3, taken from reference TRBV3-1 and TRBJ2-2): DTAVSQTPKYLVTQMGNDKSIKCEQNLGHDTMYWYKQDSKKFLKIMFSYNNKELIINETVPNRFSPKSPDKAHLNLHINSLELGDSAVYFCASSPPGRVSSGELFFGEGSRLTVL.

The chain carries TRBV5-1 and TRBJ1-2; D uncertain. The V end lost 5 bases, the J end lost 6 bases, and 17 bases lay between the germline ends. Germline CDR1 is SGHRS and CDR2 is YFSETQ. The CDR3 spans 14 residues. In DNA form, the CDR3 reads TGCGCCAGCAGGAATCCGGGGAATATAGATGGCTACACCTTC. This translates into CASRNPGNIDGYTF.

The rearrangement joins TRBV7-2 to TRBJ2-3; 9 nucleotides match TRBD2. V lost 1 base, J lost 6 bases, and 8 bases stayed unmatched. Germline V gene data show CDR1 as SGHTA and CDR2 as FQGNSA. The CDR3 is 16 residues long. The CDR3 DNA follows: TGTGCCAGCAGCTTAGGGGTAGCGGGGGCCTCGGATACGCAGTATTTT. It encodes CASSLGVAGASDTQYF.

This clonotype has just a few counts. The genes are TRBV5-6 and TRBJ2-5; perhaps TRBD1 as D (6 bases). Germline V CDR1 and CDR2: SGHDT, YYEEEE. This CDR3 spans 14 amino acids. Between the trimmed V and J ends, which lost 4 bases and 2 bases, there was a span of 12 bases. CDR3: CASSVAGTQETQYF. In DNA, the CDR3 is TGTGCCAGCAGCGTAGCCGGGACACAAGAGACCCAGTACTTC.

The chain joins TRBV5-1 to TRBJ2-3; no definite D call. Trimming took 4 bases from V and 0 from J, leaving 9 bases between them. CDR1 is SGHRS, CDR2 YFSETQ, per germline. The CDR3 contains 14 residues. The CDR3 region is CASSRTASTDTQYF. The CDR3 region has the DNA TGCGCCAGCAGCCGGACGGCGAGCACAGATACGCAGTATTTT.

The rearrangement uses TRBV24-1 and TRBJ1-1; no clear D. Between the trimmed V and J ends, which lost 4 bases and 12 bases, there was a span of 17 bases. This CDR3 has 13 residues. The germline V gene encodes CDR1 KGHDR and CDR2 SFDVKD. The CDR3 region is CATSDPPPRRSFF. DNA of the CDR3: TGTGCCACCAGTGACCCCCCCCCACGGCGCTCTTTCTTT.

V and J are TRBV20-1 and TRBJ2-3; either TRBD1 or TRBD2 may supply D (6 bases each). V was trimmed by 6 bases and J by 6 bases, leaving 19 bases between them. The CDR3 totals 14 residues. Germline values: CDR1 DFQATT, CDR2 SNEGSKA (reference sequence). This CDR3 is CSACRGGAGDTQYF. CDR3 bases: TGCAGTGCCTGCAGGGGCGGGGCTGGGGATACGCAGTATTTT.

The chain uses TRBV7-3 and TRBJ2-3, with 7 bases lining up with TRBD1. The germline V gene has CDR1 SGHTA and CDR2 FQGTGA. There are 17 residues in the CDR3. V shed 4 bases, J shed 0 bases, and the junction held 10 bases outside the gene matches. The CDR3: CASSSYKGQPSTDTQYF. The CDR3 DNA reads TGTGCCAGCAGCTCCTACAAGGGACAGCCTAGCACAGATACGCAGTATTTT.

The rearrangement joins TRBV5-1 to TRBJ2-2, with 7 bases matching TRBD1. The CDR3 has 15 residues. Germline V gives CDR1 SGHRS, CDR2 YFSETQ. With V trimmed by 4 bases and J by 8 bases, 11 bases remained unmatched. The DNA for the CDR3 is TGCGCCAGCAGCCCCGGGACAGCCGTAAGAGGGGAGCTGTTTTTT. Amino acid sequence: CASSPGTAVRGELFF.

The V call is TRBV11-2, the J call TRBJ2-1, with D possibly TRBD2 on 7 matching bases. The germline V gene has CDR1 SGHAT and CDR2 FQNNGV. The germline V and J ends were trimmed by 5 bases and 4 bases, with 12 bases remaining between them. The CDR3 has 14 amino acids. Here the CDR3 DNA reads TGTGCCAGCAGCACGCGGGGGCTATACAATGAGCAGTTCTTC. It is translated as CASSTRGLYNEQFF. Together with reference TRBV11-2 and TRBJ2-1, the CDR3 gives the full variable domain: EAGVAQSPRYKIIEKRQSVAFWCNPISGHATLYWYQQILGQGPKLLIQFQNNGVVDDSQLPKDRFSAERLKGVDSTLKIQPAKLEDSAVYLCASSTRGLYNEQFFGPGTRLTVL.

This clonotype was counted ten times or more. J is TRBJ1-1 and V is TRBV13; possibly TRBD1 for D (6 bases). Germline V CDR1 and CDR2: PRHDT, FYEKMQ (reference sequence). The CDR3 runs 13 residues. V was pared by 5 bases and J by 5 bases, with 12 bases between. CDR3 sequence: CASSLRRGTEAFF. The CDR3 DNA sequence: TGTGCCAGCAGCCTCCGGAGGGGGACTGAAGCTTTCTTT. The full variable domain, rest sourced from reference TRBV13 and TRBJ1-1, is AAGVIQSPRHLIKEKRETATLKCYPIPRHDTVYWYQQGPGQDPQFLISFYEKMQSDKGSIPDRFSAQQFSDYHSELNMSSLELGDSALYFCASSLRRGTEAFFGQGTRLTVV.

This clonotype has only a few counts. The CDR3 DNA sequence: TGTGCCAGCAGCTTGGTTGGACTAGGTAACACAGATACGCAGTATTTT. This codes for CASSLVGLGNTDTQYF. The chain couples TRBV5-6 to TRBJ2-3, with 7 bases that match TRBD2. CDR3 length equals 16 residues. Germline trimming cut 0 bases from V and 2 bases from J; bases unmatched to any gene: 6. CDR1 SGHDT and CDR2 YYEEEE come from the germline V gene.

This clonotype appeared many times. The gene calls are TRBV6-5 and TRBJ2-5, with 7 bases aligning to TRBD1. Germline V CDR1 and CDR2: MNHEY, SVGAGI. The J segment lost 3 bases and the V segment lost 4 bases, leaving 5 bases of the junction unmatched. CDR3 length equals 14 residues. In nucleotides, the CDR3 is TGTGCCAGCAGTTTCGGACAGGAAGAAGAGACCCAGTACTTC. This codes for CASSFGQEEETQYF.

This clonotype was seen a few times. The rearrangement uses TRBV7-8 and TRBJ2-7; D unclear. V was clipped by 7 bases and J by 6 bases, with 16 bases between them. Germline assignment: CDR1 SGHVS and CDR2 FQNEAQ. There are 13 residues in the CDR3. CDR3 region: CASTPGRAAEQYF. For the CDR3, the DNA is TGTGCCAGCACCCCCGGTCGGGCGGCCGAGCAGTACTTC.

This clonotype was seen more than once but under ten times. The chain carries TRBV20-1 and TRBJ2-3, with 8 nucleotides matching TRBD1. V trimming: 3 bases; J trimming: 5 bases; junction bases outside the gene matches: 7. CDR1 is DFQATT and CDR2 is SNEGSKA in the germline V gene (reference sequence). CDR3 length: 14 residues. The chain's CDR3 is CSASRQGAQDTQYF. In nucleotides, the CDR3 is TGCAGTGCTAGTCGGCAGGGGGCCCAAGATACGCAGTATTTT.

There are many counts of this clonotype. At one end the junction does not follow the germline gene, possibly because of a read error. The chain couples TRBV5-1 to TRBJ2-3; no definite D call. CDR1 and CDR2 from the germline V gene are SGHRS and YFSETQ. The CDR3 runs 13 residues. The CDR3 DNA is TGTGCCAGCAGCTTGGTGGGAACAGATACGCAGTATTTT. Amino acid sequence: CASSLVGTDTQYF.

This clonotype came up a few times. This chain links TRBV12-3 or TRBV12-4 with TRBJ1-1; unclear D gene. The CDR3 totals 11 residues. Trimming shortened V by 9 bases and J by 8 bases, and 13 bases separated the two germline ends. The CDR3 here is CARVAAQEAFF. CDR3 DNA sequence: TGTGCCAGGGTGGCAGCTCAAGAAGCTTTCTTT.